Listed below are T cell receptor beta chains from one sample, sequenced in a study of CD8+CD57+ T cells in acquired aplastic anemia. TCRdb used MiXCR to reprocess the reads, holding one entry per CDR3 protein. The profile shows 180,000 or so distinct CDR3 sequences, roughly 50% of them singletons. Sequenced: sorted CD4+, CD8+, or CD8+CD57+ T cells (not recorded which) from PBMCs. The receptors here all came from a human donor with aplastic anemia. Both conserved end residues are trimmed from each CDR3. Each record gives: V gene, CDR3 protein.

V: TRBV28
CDR3: ASSSAGAPPYEQY

V: TRBV20-1
CDR3: SAAKGRIYEQY

V: TRBV20-1
CDR3: SASFDSPNTEAF

V: TRBV12-3/TRBV12-4
CDR3: ASRNGLDPYGEQF

V: TRBV24-1
CDR3: ATSLEWNYGYT

V: TRBV29-1
CDR3: SVDGQEEKLF

V: TRBV2
CDR3: ASSEAGVRGYGYT

V: TRBV25-1
CDR3: ASSHETSGITYEQY

V: TRBV29-1
CDR3: SVVGGSEQY

V: TRBV24-1
CDR3: ATSDAGTSGETQY

V: TRBV18
CDR3: ASSPSRGNYGYT

V: TRBV20-1
CDR3: SASPAGTLNTEAF

V: TRBV25-1
CDR3: ASSERGAGGGRQY

V: TRBV20-1
CDR3: SARDLRLAGERETQY

V: TRBV11-2
CDR3: ASSLAPNQETQY

V: TRBV20-1
CDR3: SAPTILAGDGDTQY

V: TRBV7-9
CDR3: ASSFRPVEQF

V: TRBV10-3
CDR3: ATTRYRGDEQY

V: TRBV5-6
CDR3: ASSSGTGGRYGYT

V: TRBV24-1
CDR3: ATSDRAGGTDTQY

V: TRBV6-1
CDR3: ASRAGTGNEKLF

V: TRBV6-1
CDR3: ASTGRLEGSPLH

V: TRBV5-1
CDR3: ASSPTSVRETQY

V: TRBV10-1
CDR3: ASSAGTANTGELF

V: TRBV4-1
CDR3: ASSQGAGSPRGYGYT

V: TRBV7-2
CDR3: ASSYEGETQY

V: TRBV3-1
CDR3: ASSQVNTEAF

V: TRBV25-1
CDR3: ASSGGQGGSEKLF

V: TRBV2
CDR3: ASSEGRSQHSPLH

V: TRBV11-1
CDR3: ASSPSRNRVRDYGYT

V: TRBV5-4
CDR3: ASSLRVAGGLIRKGEQF

V: TRBV19
CDR3: ASSYTRQGGELF

V: TRBV13
CDR3: ASSLTFGTSGNYEQY

V: TRBV18
CDR3: ASSPPTRDEAF

V: TRBV5-1
CDR3: ASGTSGGSYEQY

V: TRBV11-2
CDR3: ASSLDPGSAGNTIY

V: TRBV2
CDR3: ASRIGTDTQY

V: TRBV7-2
CDR3: ASSLARTDKY

V: TRBV11-2
CDR3: ASSNSRGGGGSYNSPLH

V: TRBV24-1
CDR3: ATSDSGTSAIEQF

V: TRBV20-1
CDR3: SAGGGTDTQY

V: TRBV20-1
CDR3: SARQETGGTEQY

V: TRBV19
CDR3: ASTMGFPSYEQY

V: TRBV7-2
CDR3: ASSLGSTSNQPQH

V: TRBV28
CDR3: ASNGGEAQPQH

V: TRBV30
CDR3: AWDRPTFSYNSPLH

V: TRBV10-3
CDR3: ASSVRAETQY

V: TRBV5-4
CDR3: ASRAGIPNTGELF

V: TRBV2
CDR3: ASSEWDSAKNIQY

V: TRBV20-1
CDR3: SAPQASDEKLF

V: TRBV7-9
CDR3: ASSRISGNTIY

V: TRBV7-8
CDR3: ASSLHFGASYGYT

V: TRBV7-9
CDR3: ASRPTGGWETQY

V: TRBV4-3
CDR3: ASSQDFWDGDSPLH

V: TRBV7-3
CDR3: ASSPNRGYADTQY